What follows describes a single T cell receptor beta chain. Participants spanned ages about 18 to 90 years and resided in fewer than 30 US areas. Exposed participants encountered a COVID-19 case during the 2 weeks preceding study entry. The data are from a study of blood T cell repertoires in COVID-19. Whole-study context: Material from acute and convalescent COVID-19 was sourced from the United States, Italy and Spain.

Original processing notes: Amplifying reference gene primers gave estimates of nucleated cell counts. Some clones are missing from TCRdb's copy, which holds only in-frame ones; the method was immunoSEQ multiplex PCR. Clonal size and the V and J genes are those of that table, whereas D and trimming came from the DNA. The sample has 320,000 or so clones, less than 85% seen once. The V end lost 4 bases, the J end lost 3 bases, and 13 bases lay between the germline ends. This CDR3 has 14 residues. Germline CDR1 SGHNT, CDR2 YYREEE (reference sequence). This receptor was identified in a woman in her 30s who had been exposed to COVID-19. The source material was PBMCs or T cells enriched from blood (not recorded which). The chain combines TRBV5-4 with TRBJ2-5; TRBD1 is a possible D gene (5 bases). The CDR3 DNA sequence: TGTGCCAGCAGCCGAACCCAGGGTAAAGAGACCCAGTACTTC. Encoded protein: CASSRTQGKETQYF.